Here is one TCR beta chain with its context. The data originate from a study of T-cell reconstitution after alpha-beta-depleted transplantation in children. The germline V gene encodes CDR1 DFQATT and CDR2 SNEGSKA (reference sequence). V was pared by 0 bases and J by 5 bases, with 15 bases of the junction left unmatched. The length of the CDR3 is 18 residues. As it was prepared, the TCRbeta library received unique molecular identifiers. One entry per CDR3 protein, called by TCRdb with MiXCR from the PCR reads. Counted here are about 500,000 distinct CDR3 sequences, approximately 32% occurring once; the ten biggest clones make up under 3%.

The sequencing used PBMCs from the stem cell graft donor, collected from the stem cell graft. The TCR comes from a human donor who donated a stem cell graft to a child with aplastic anemia. The chain joins TRBV20-1 to TRBJ2-5; 10 bases match TRBD2. CDR3 protein: CSARDFALAGDRWETQYF. As DNA, the CDR3 is TGCAGTGCTAGAGATTTCGCGCTAGCGGGAGATAGGTGGGAGACCCAGTACTTC.